The 29 T cell receptor beta chains presented below share a single source sample, sequenced in a study of blood T cell repertoires in COVID-19 (dated by TCRdb to the early 2020s). Preparation of the library involved the immunoSEQ multiplex PCR assay. TCRdb took this table from immuneACCESS and kept in-frame rearrangements with V and J called. Such tables lack part of the clones; where checked against another copy, unresolved V genes explain under half of the gap, and the rest is unexplained. The sample records roughly 200,000 clones, roughly 86% of which are singletons. The ten largest clonotypes hold roughly 10% of the sample. The specimen was peripheral blood. All receptors derive from a woman aged 45-60 years with COVID-19, enrolled during active disease.

J is TRBJ1-2 and V is TRBV5-5; D not resolved. The CDR3 totals 14 residues. V lost 1 base and J 8 bases, leaving 15 bases between the germline ends. From germline, CDR1 is SGHKS and CDR2 YYEKEE (reference sequence). Here the CDR3 reads CASSLTATRGGYTF. CDR3 in DNA: TGTGCCAGCAGCTTGACAGCAACCCGAGGGGGCTACACCTTC. Using reference TRBV5-5 and TRBJ1-2 for the parts outside the CDR3, the full variable domain is DAGVTQSPTHLIKTRGQQVTLRCSPISGHKSVSWYQQVLGQGPQFIFQYYEKEERGRGNFPDRFSARQFPNYSSELNVNALLLGDSALYLCASSLTATRGGYTFGSGTRLTVV.

This clone was seen once. The chain employs TRBV19 and TRBJ1-5, with D possibly matching TRBD1 (5 bases). Germline CDR1 reads LNHDA; CDR2 reads SQIVND (reference sequence). The V end lost 4 bases, the J end lost 5 bases, and 9 bases lay between the germline ends. This CDR3 is 13 amino acids long. The CDR3 sequence is CASSSDSYQPQHF. DNA of the CDR3: TGTGCCAGTAGTAGTGACAGCTATCAGCCCCAGCATTTT.

This clone occurred once. The chain has TRBV15 and TRBJ2-4; D is unclear. CDR1 and CDR2 (germline): LNHNV, YYDKDF (reference sequence). This CDR3 region has 13 residues. V lost 2 bases and J lost 3, with 5 bases in between. The CDR3 loop is CATSRNSKNIQYF. The CDR3, as DNA: TGTGCCACCAGCAGAAACAGCAAAAACATTCAGTACTTC.

This clone has just one count. The V call is TRBV7-2, the J call TRBJ1-5; 12 nucleotides line up with TRBD1. With 6 bases clipped from V and 6 bases from J, the junction kept 6 bases outside the gene matches. Germline V gives CDR1 SGHTA, CDR2 FQGNSA. The CDR3 covers 15 residues. CDR3 protein: CASSSGTGGGQPQHF. For the CDR3, the DNA is TGTGCCAGCAGTTCCGGGACAGGGGGCGGTCAGCCCCAGCATTTT.

The chain joins TRBV27 to TRBJ1-2, with D possibly being TRBD1 (5 bases). Germline CDR1 is MNHEY and CDR2 is SMNVEV (reference sequence). This CDR3 is built from 14 residues. V lost 5 bases, J lost 5 bases, and 15 bases lay in between. CDR3 loop: CASSAGGAWYGYTF. DNA for the CDR3: TGTGCCAGCAGTGCGGGCGGGGCTTGGTATGGCTACACCTTC.

Ten or more counts support this clone. The chain carries TRBV27 and TRBJ2-3; 7 nucleotides align to TRBD2. After removal of 3 bases from V and 2 bases from J, the junction contained 8 bases not matched to a gene. Germline assignment: CDR1 MNHEY and CDR2 SMNVEV (reference sequence). CDR3 size: 16 residues. The CDR3: CASSFGVGDYTDTQYF. The CDR3 DNA reads as TGTGCCAGCAGTTTTGGGGTTGGGGACTACACAGATACGCAGTATTTT.

V and J are TRBV2 and TRBJ1-5; 11 positions agree with TRBD1. The germline gives CDR1 SNHLY, CDR2 FYNNEI. V dropped 5 bases and J dropped 7; count of bases not matched to a gene: 7. The length of the CDR3 is 15 residues. The CDR3 sequence is CASSPDRGQGQPQHF. CDR3 DNA sequence: TGTGCCAGCAGTCCGGACAGGGGGCAGGGACAGCCCCAGCATTTT. The whole variable domain, filled in from reference TRBV2 and TRBJ1-5, reads EPEVTQTPSHQVTQMGQEVILRCVPISNHLYFYWYRQILGQKVEFLVSFYNNEISEKSEIFDDQFSVERPDGSNFTLKIRSTKLEDSAMYFCASSPDRGQGQPQHFGDGTRLSIL.

This sequence joins TRBV11-2 and TRBJ1-6; D is ambiguous. The CDR3 has 16 residues. With 1 base removed from V and 5 bases from J, the gap between germline ends came to 12 bases. Germline V gene data show CDR1 as SGHAT and CDR2 as FQNNGV. Here the CDR3 reads CASSLGQRTNNSPLHF. The DNA for the CDR3 is TGTGCCAGCAGCTTAGGTCAGCGAACCAATAATTCACCCCTCCACTTT.

The V call is TRBV3-1 (or the pseudogene TRBV3-2), the J call TRBJ1-6; D gene ambiguous. The CDR3 contains 15 residues. Deletions cut 1 base from V and 6 bases from J, with 10 bases between. Germline assignment: CDR1 LGHDT and CDR2 YNNKEL (reference sequence). The DNA of the CDR3 is TGTGCCAGCAGCCAAGGAACGTCTACTAATTCACCCCTCCACTTT. This gives the protein CASSQGTSTNSPLHF.

V and J are TRBV6-4 and TRBJ2-3; TRBD2 is a possible D gene (5 bases). CDR3 size: 17 residues. V gave up 0 bases and J gave up 2 bases, with 15 bases separating them. The germline V gene has CDR1 MRHNA and CDR2 SNTAGT. CDR3 nucleotides: TGTGCCAGCAGTGACTCCGGAGGCCGGATAGTCACAGATACGCAGTATTTT. Its protein product is CASSDSGGRIVTDTQYF.

V is TRBV5-1 and J is TRBJ1-3; unclear D gene. The CDR3 spans 14 residues. CDR1 SGHRS and CDR2 YFSETQ come from the germline V gene. V was cut by 1 base and J by 8 bases, with 13 bases left in between. CDR3 residues: CASSLNSGGDTIYF. The CDR3 DNA is TGCGCCAGCAGCTTGAACTCAGGCGGGGACACCATATATTTT.

This clone appeared many times. The chain couples TRBV13 to TRBJ1-4; TRBD1 matches at 8 bases. V shed 6 bases, J shed 8 bases, and the junction held 5 bases outside the gene matches. Germline CDR1 and CDR2: PRHDT and FYEKMQ (reference sequence). The CDR3 spans 13 residues. The CDR3 sequence: CASSYRDREKLFF. CDR3 nucleotides: TGTGCCAGCAGTTACCGGGACAGGGAAAAACTGTTTTTT. Full variable domain (missing parts from reference TRBV13 and TRBJ1-4): AAGVIQSPRHLIKEKRETATLKCYPIPRHDTVYWYQQGPGQDPQFLISFYEKMQSDKGSIPDRFSAQQFSDYHSELNMSSLELGDSALYFCASSYRDREKLFFGSGTQLSVL.

The chain carries TRBV5-5 and TRBJ2-7; the D gene is possibly TRBD1 (5 bases). The CDR3 is 14 residues long. CDR1 and CDR2 (germline): SGHKS, YYEKEE (reference sequence). V was trimmed by 0 bases and J by 4 bases, leaving 11 bases between them. DNA of the CDR3: TGTGCCAGCAGCTTGGCCACAGGCCAGTACGAGCAGTACGTC. Amino acids: CASSLATGQYEQYV.

V is TRBV11-3 and J is TRBJ2-4; 13 nucleotides align to TRBD2. The V gene end was trimmed by 4 bases and the J gene end by 0 bases; junction bases not matched to a gene: 9. This CDR3 is built from 19 residues. CDR1 SGHNT and CDR2 YENEEA come from the germline V gene. The CDR3 nucleotides are TGTGCCAGCAGCTCAACCTATAGACTAGCGGGGGGAGCCAAAAACATTCAGTACTTC. Its translation is CASSSTYRLAGGAKNIQYF.

The genes are TRBV9 and TRBJ2-3; 8 positions match TRBD1. V dropped 0 bases and J dropped 5; count of bases not matched to a gene: 5. The CDR3 is 15 residues long. CDR1 and CDR2 from the germline V gene are SGDLS and YYNGEE. Here the CDR3 reads CASSVGDRGGDTQYF. CDR3 bases: TGTGCCAGCAGCGTAGGTGACAGGGGAGGAGATACGCAGTATTTT.

This chain links TRBV5-1 with TRBJ1-1; 8 bases map to TRBD1. Germline values: CDR1 SGHRS, CDR2 YFSETQ. The CDR3 extends over 15 amino acids. V shed 7 bases, J shed 1 base, and the junction held 9 bases outside the gene matches. The CDR3 region is CASSGQGVGNTEAFF. For the CDR3, the DNA is TGCGCCAGCTCCGGACAGGGCGTGGGGAACACTGAAGCTTTCTTT.

Details on this clone: Additional DNA sequences in this sample encode the identical CDR3. The chain is built from TRBV27 and TRBJ1-5; TRBD1 is a possible D gene (5 bases). The CDR3 has 13 amino acids. The germline V gene has CDR1 MNHEY and CDR2 SMNVEV (reference sequence). V was cut by 3 bases and J by 6 bases, with 9 bases left in between. The CDR3 coding sequence is TGTGCCAGCAGTTTGTGGGGGGGTCAGCCCCAGCATTTT. It specifies CASSLWGGQPQHF.

J is TRBJ2-3 and V is TRBV19; D is uncertain. This CDR3 has 13 residues. Per germline, CDR1 LNHDA and CDR2 SQIVND (reference sequence). Trimming removed 3 bases at V and 2 bases at J, with 6 bases between. The CDR3 sequence is CASSITATDTQYF. The CDR3 DNA is TGTGCCAGTAGTATTACAGCCACAGATACGCAGTATTTT.

The V and J genes are TRBV3-1 (or the pseudogene TRBV3-2) and TRBJ1-2; 10 nucleotides match TRBD1. CDR3 size: 15 residues. V lost 5 bases and J lost 3; bases outside the gene matches: 6. In germline, CDR1 is LGHDT, CDR2 YNNKEL (reference sequence). In nucleotides, the CDR3 is TGTGCCAGCAGCTCGGGGACAGGGGTATACTATGGCTACACCTTC. This gives the protein CASSSGTGVYYGYTF.

The chain is built from TRBV12-3 or TRBV12-4 and TRBJ2-5, with 7 bases matching TRBD1. After removal of 6 bases from V and 1 base from J, the junction contained 2 bases not matched to a gene. The CDR3 loop spans 13 amino acids. The chain's CDR3 is CASSPGGQETQYF. CDR3 DNA sequence: TGTGCCAGCAGCCCAGGGGGCCAAGAGACCCAGTACTTC.

This clone was recorded once. The chain couples TRBV7-2 to TRBJ2-5; 9 nucleotides line up with TRBD1. This CDR3 is built from 15 residues. V lost 8 bases to trimming and J lost 5 bases; unmatched junction nucleotides: 12. Germline CDR1 and CDR2: SGHTA and FQGNSA. The DNA of the CDR3 is TGTGCCAGCCGATACTTCGGGACAGGGTGGGAGACCCAGTACTTC. Translating gives CASRYFGTGWETQYF.

The rearrangement joins TRBV19 to TRBJ2-7; tentative D call: TRBD2 (6 bases). The CDR3 consists of 15 residues. V was trimmed by 2 bases and J by 0 bases, leaving 11 bases between them. Germline CDR1 and CDR2: LNHDA and SQIVND (reference sequence). The CDR3, as DNA: TGTGCCAGTAGTATAAGGGGAGGCTACTCCTACGAGCAGTACTTC. It yields the protein CASSIRGGYSYEQYF.

The V and J genes are TRBV7-8 and TRBJ2-7; 9 nucleotides align to TRBD1. The V gene end was trimmed by 4 bases and the J gene end by 6 bases; junction bases not matched to a gene: 7. CDR1 SGHVS and CDR2 FQNEAQ come from the germline V gene. The CDR3 is 14 amino acids. CDR3 coding DNA: TGTGCCAGCAGCTCCCGGACAGGGGTGGGCGAGCAGTACGTC. This encodes CASSSRTGVGEQYV.

This chain uses TRBV24-1 with TRBJ2-3; TRBD1 matches 7 bases. This CDR3 is built from 14 residues. Germline-derived CDR1 and CDR2 are KGHDR and SFDVKD. V was clipped by 1 base and J by 7 bases; unmatched bases: 4. CDR3: CATSDLEGAYTQYF. Here the CDR3 DNA reads TGTGCCACCAGTGATTTAGAGGGGGCGTATACGCAGTATTTT.

J is TRBJ2-3 and V is TRBV10-1; D might be TRBD2 (5 bases). Trimming stripped 5 bases from V and 0 bases from J, with 15 bases between. Germline V lookup: CDR1 WNHNN, CDR2 SYGVQD (reference sequence). The CDR3 consists of 16 residues. CDR3 sequence (DNA): TGCGCCAGCAGTCTCACTCCGGGGATCAGCACAGATACGCAGTATTTT. This encodes CASSLTPGISTDTQYF.

The chain employs TRBV30 and TRBJ1-5; 8 positions agree with TRBD1. The germline V gene encodes CDR1 GTSNPN and CDR2 SVGIG (reference sequence). The V segment lost 7 bases and the J segment 3 bases; nucleotides outside the gene matches: 5. This CDR3 comprises 13 residues. The CDR3 region is CAYGQGPNQPQHF. In nucleotides, the CDR3 is TGTGCCTACGGACAGGGACCCAATCAGCCCCAGCATTTT.

The CDR3 DNA sequence: TGTGCCAGCAGCGTGGGGGCCTATGGGAACACTGAAGCTTTCTTT. It specifies CASSVGAYGNTEAFF. J is TRBJ1-1 and V is TRBV9; perhaps TRBD1 as D (6 bases). Trimming removed 2 bases from V and 1 base from J, with 12 bases in between. Germline V gives CDR1 SGDLS, CDR2 YYNGEE. CDR3 size: 15 residues.

CDR3 sequence: CATSDSSAQYGETQYF. As DNA, the CDR3 is TGTGCCACCAGTGATTCGAGCGCGCAGTATGGGGAGACCCAGTACTTC. The V gene is TRBV24-1, the J gene TRBJ2-5; D call uncertain. The V end lost 2 bases, the J end lost 5 bases, and 17 bases lay between the germline ends. CDR1 is KGHDR and CDR2 is SFDVKD in the germline V gene. The CDR3 is 16 amino acids.

The chain combines TRBV19 with TRBJ2-2; 10 bases align to TRBD2. Germline CDR1 and CDR2: LNHDA and SQIVND (reference sequence). This CDR3 comprises 16 residues. J gave up 8 bases and V 4 bases, and 10 bases lay outside the gene matches. CDR3 residues: CASSSHRTSGPGELFF. The CDR3 nucleotides read TGTGCCAGTAGTAGCCACCGGACTAGCGGACCAGGGGAGCTGTTTTTT.